This T cell receptor beta chain was captured in a study of regulatory T cells in long-lasting Graves disease. Study-level results: Among the persistent patients, fewer than 3,500 public clonotypes were shared, more than the approximately 970 shared among new patients.

Time point defined: newly diagnosed GD, antithyroid drugs for less than 3 months. With RNA extracted from PBMCs as input, the TCR library was made. Building of the TCR beta libraries involved iRepertoire HTBI primers and Arm-PCR of CDR3 regions. How the authors handled the data: The study identified 50 to 70 TRBV and about 13 TRBJ segments across samples. TCRdb redid the calling of the multiplex PCR reads with MiXCR, one entry per CDR3 protein. Here the V and J calls rest on TCRdb's processing, not on the authors' analysis. This repertoire shows around 480,000 distinct CDR3 sequences, around 15% found once; its top ten account for 12%. This clonotype has ten or more counts. What it binds is not known. This CDR3 has 15 amino acids. Germline trimming cut 3 bases from V and 1 base from J; bases unmatched to any gene: 4. CDR1 SNHLY and CDR2 FYNNEI come from the germline V gene. The sample was also linked to a second study, of T cells in Graves' hyperthyroidism and ophthalmopathy.

The sample was peripheral blood mononuclear cells (PBMCs), taken at new diagnosis, from a patient treated with antithyroid drugs. This chain uses TRBV2 with TRBJ2-7; the match to TRBD1 covers 9 bases. The sequence came from a man in his forties with Graves disease. CDR3 DNA sequence: TGTGCCAGCAGTGAGGACAGGGGATGGTCCTACGAGCAGTACTTC. Residues: CASSEDRGWSYEQYF.